The entry that follows covers one TCR beta chain sequence. The record originates from a study of blood T cell repertoires in COVID-19. As for the study in general: Samples came from the United States, Italy and Spain, spanning acute and convalescent COVID-19. In each case, the material was cDNA or gDNA derived from T cells, B-cell-depleted T cells, or PBMCs.

Per the original methods: Amplification of reference gene primers provided the estimated nucleated cell counts. Profiling relied on immunoSEQ multiplex PCR, and the TCRdb table lists in-frame clones only, not all of them. For V, J and clone size, that table is used; D and trimming come from the DNA. This sample has more than 45,000 clones, with more than 60% found just once. The CDR3 spans 14 residues. Germline V gene data show CDR1 as LNHDA and CDR2 as SQIVND (reference sequence). The trim removed 3 bases at V and 3 bases at J, leaving 1 base unmatched. The sample consisted of peripheral blood. The sequence was obtained from a human donor in a cohort sampled during active COVID-19. J is TRBJ1-5 and V is TRBV19; 8 bases fit TRBD1. DNA for the CDR3: TGTGCCAGTAGTATCAGGGGGCCCAATCAGCCCCAGCATTTT. Protein sequence: CASSIRGPNQPQHF.